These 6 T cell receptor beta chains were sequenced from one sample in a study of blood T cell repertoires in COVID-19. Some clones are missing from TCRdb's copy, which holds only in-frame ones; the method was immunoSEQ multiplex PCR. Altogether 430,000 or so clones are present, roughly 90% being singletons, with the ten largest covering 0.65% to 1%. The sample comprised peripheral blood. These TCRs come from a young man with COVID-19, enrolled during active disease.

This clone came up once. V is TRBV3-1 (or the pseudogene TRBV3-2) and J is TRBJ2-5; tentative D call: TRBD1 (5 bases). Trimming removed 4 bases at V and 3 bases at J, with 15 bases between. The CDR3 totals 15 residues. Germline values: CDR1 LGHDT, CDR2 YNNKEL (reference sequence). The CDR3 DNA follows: TGTGCCAGCAGCCTACAAGGGGAACCTAAAGAGACCCAGTACTTC. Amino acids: CASSLQGEPKETQYF.

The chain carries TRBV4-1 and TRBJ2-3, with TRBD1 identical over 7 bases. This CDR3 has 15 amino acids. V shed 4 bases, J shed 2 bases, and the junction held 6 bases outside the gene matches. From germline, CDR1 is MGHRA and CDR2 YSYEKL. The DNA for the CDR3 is TGCGCCAGCAGCCTCACAGGGGTCACCACAGATACGCAGTATTTT. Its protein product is CASSLTGVTTDTQYF.

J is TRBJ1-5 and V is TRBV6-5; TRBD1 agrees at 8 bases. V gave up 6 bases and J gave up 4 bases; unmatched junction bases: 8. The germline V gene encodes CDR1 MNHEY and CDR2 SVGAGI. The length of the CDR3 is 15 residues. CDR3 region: CASRADRGWNQPQHF. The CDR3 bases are TGTGCCAGCAGAGCAGACAGGGGTTGGAATCAGCCCCAGCATTTT.

The CDR3 is CASSSGGGYGYTF. In DNA form, the CDR3 reads TGTGCCAGCAGCTCTGGGGGGGGCTATGGCTACACCTTC. This chain connects TRBV5-6 to TRBJ1-2, with D tentatively TRBD1 (5 bases). Trimming cost V 3 bases and J 4 bases, with 10 bases left between them. Germline V gene data show CDR1 as SGHDT and CDR2 as YYEEEE. The CDR3 consists of 13 residues.

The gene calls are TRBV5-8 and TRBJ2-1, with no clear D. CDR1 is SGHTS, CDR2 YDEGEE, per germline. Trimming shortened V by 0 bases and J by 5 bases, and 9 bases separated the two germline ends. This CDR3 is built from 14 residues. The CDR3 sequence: CASSLAVANNEQFF. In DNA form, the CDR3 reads TGTGCCAGCAGCTTGGCGGTTGCAAACAATGAGCAGTTCTTC.

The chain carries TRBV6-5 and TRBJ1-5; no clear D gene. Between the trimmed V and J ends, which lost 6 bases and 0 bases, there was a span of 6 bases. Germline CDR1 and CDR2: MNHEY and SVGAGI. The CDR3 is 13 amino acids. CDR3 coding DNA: TGTGCCAGCAGGTCGGTTAGCAATCAGCCCCAGCATTTT. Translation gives CASRSVSNQPQHF.